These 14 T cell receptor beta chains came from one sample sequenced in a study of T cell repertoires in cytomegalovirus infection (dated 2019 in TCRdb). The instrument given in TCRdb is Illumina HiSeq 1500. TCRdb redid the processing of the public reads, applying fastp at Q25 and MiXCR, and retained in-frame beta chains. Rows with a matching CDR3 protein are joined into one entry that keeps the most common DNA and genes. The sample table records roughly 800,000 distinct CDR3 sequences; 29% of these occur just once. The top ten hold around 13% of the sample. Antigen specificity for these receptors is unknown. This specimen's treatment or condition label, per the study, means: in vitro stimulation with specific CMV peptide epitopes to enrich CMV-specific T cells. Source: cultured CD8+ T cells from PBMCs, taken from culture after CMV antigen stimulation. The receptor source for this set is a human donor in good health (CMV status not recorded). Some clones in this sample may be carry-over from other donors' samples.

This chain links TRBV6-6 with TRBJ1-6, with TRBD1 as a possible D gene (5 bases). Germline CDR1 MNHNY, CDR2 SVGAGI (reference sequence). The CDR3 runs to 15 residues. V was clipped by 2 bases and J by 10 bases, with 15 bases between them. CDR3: CASSYADTGGSPLHF. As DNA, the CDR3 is TGTGCCAGCAGTTACGCTGACACGGGGGGATCACCCCTCCACTTT.

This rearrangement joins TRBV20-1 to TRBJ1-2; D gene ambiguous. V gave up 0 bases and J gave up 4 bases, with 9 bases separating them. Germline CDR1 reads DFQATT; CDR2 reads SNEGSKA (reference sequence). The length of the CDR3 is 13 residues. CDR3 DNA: TGCAGTGCTAGAGAGGGGTCAGCCTATGGCTACACCTTC. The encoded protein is CSAREGSAYGYTF.

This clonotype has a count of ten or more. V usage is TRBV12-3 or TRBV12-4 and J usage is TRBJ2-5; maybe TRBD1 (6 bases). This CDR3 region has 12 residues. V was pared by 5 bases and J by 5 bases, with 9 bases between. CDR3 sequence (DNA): TGTGCCAGCAGTCAGGGGTACGAGACCCAGTACTTC. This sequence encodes CASSQGYETQYF.

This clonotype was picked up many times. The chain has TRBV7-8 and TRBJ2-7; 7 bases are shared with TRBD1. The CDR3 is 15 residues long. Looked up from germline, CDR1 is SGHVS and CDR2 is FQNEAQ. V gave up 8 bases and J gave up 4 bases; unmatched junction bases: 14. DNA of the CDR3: TGTGCCAGCGGCTCCCGACAGGGACCGGGGTACGAGCAGTACGTC. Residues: CASGSRQGPGYEQYV.

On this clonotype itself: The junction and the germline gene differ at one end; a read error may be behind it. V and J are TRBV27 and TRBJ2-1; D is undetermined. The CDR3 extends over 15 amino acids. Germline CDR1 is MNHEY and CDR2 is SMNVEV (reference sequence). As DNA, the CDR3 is TGTGCCAACAGTGTTGACCATAACTCCTACAATGAGCAGTTCTTC. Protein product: CANSVDHNSYNEQFF.

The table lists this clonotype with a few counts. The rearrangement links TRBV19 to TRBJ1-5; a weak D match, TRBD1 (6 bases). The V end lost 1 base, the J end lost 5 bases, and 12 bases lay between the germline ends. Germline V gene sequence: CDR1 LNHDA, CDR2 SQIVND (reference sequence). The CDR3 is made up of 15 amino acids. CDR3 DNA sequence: TGTGCCAGTAGTATAGGAGGACAGAGTTATCAGCCCCAGCATTTT. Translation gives CASSIGGQSYQPQHF.

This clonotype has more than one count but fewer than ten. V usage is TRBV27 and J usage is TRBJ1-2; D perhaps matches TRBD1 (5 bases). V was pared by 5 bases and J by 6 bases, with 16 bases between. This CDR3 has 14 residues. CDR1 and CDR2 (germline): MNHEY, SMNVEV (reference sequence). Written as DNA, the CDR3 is TGTGCCAGCAGTCCCCGCGGGGGGTTGGATGGCTACACCTTC. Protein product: CASSPRGGLDGYTF.

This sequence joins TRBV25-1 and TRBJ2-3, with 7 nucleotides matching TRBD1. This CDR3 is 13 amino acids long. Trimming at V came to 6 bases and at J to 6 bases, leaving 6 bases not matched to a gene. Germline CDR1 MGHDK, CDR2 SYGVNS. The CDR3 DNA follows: TGTGCCAGCAGGACAGGGCACACGGATACGCAGTATTTT. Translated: CASRTGHTDTQYF. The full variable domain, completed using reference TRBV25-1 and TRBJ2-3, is EADIYQTPRYLVIGTGKKITLECSQTMGHDKMYWYQQDPGMELHLIHYSYGVNSTEKGDLSSESTVSRIRTEHFPLTLESARPSHTSQYLCASRTGHTDTQYFGPGTRLTVL.

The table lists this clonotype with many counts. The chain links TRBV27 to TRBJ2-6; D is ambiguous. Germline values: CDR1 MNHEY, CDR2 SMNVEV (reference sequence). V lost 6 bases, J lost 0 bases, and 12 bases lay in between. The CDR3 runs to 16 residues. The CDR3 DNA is TGTGCCAGCAGCCCCCTCTATAACTCTGGGGCCAACGTCCTGACTTTC. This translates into CASSPLYNSGANVLTF.

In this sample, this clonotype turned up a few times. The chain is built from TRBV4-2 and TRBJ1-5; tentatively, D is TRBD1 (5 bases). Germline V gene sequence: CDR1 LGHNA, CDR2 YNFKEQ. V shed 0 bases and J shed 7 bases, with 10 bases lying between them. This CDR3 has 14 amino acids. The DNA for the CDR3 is TGTGCCAGCAGCCAAGAGCCCGGGGGACAGCCCCAGCATTTT. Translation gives CASSQEPGGQPQHF.

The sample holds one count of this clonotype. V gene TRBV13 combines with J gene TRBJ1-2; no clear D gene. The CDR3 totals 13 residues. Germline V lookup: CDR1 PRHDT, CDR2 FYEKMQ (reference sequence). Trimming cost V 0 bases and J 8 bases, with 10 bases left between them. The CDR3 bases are TGTGCCAGCAGCTTAGGGACCTCGGAGGGCTACACCTTC. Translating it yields CASSLGTSEGYTF.

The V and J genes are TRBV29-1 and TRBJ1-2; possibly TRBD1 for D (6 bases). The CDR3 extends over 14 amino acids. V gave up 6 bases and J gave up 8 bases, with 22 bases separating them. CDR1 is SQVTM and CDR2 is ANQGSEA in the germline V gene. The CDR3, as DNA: TGCAGCGTAACTCCTACAGGGCTAGGGGACGGCTACACCTTC. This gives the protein CSVTPTGLGDGYTF.

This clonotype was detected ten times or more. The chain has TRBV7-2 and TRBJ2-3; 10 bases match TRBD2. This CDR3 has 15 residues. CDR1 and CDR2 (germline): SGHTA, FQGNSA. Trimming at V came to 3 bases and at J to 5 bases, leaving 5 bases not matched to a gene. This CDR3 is CASSFGAGGQDTQYF. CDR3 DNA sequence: TGTGCCAGCAGCTTCGGAGCGGGGGGGCAAGATACGCAGTATTTT.

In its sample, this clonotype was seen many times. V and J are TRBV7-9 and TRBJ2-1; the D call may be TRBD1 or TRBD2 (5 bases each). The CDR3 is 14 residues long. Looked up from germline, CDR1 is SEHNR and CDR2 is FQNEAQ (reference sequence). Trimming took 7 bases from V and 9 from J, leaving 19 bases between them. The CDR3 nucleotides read TGTGCCAGCACCGAGCCAGTTCCGGGGCCTGAGCAGTTCTTC. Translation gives CASTEPVPGPEQFF.